The clone carrying this TCR beta chain was recorded only once. The CDR3 is 12 residues long. The V end was cut by 5 bases, the J end by 7 bases, with 11 bases between. Germline CDR1 MDHEN, CDR2 SYDVKM. This entry belongs to a study of shared clonotypes between healthy human individuals. Looking at the study overall: Three plates were used per donor for CD4 naive, three for CD4 memory, two for CD8 naive and one for CD8 memory.

Replicate PCRs for sorted subsets used around 190 ng DNA; this equaled 30,000 to 35,000 T cell genomes. Generated by immunoSEQ multiplex PCR, the TCRdb table keeps only in-frame clones and is missing some. The sample includes some 2,500,000 clones, roughly 90% seen only once; the top ten take 0.37%. The chain has TRBV28 and TRBJ1-2; unclear D gene. This clonotype was sampled from a man younger than 35 in good health. Some clones in this sample may be carry-over from other donors' samples. The material sequenced was naive CD4+ T cells from PBMCs. Specified subset: CD45RA+ positively selected. The chain's CDR3 is CASSREKTGYTF. In DNA, the CDR3 is TGTGCCAGCAGTCGGGAGAAGACTGGCTACACCTTC.